The 26 T cell receptor beta chains presented below share a single source sample, sequenced in a study of blood T cell repertoires in COVID-19. Assay: immunoSEQ multiplex PCR; the TCRdb copy retains only in-frame clones and omits some. The table has 320,000 or so clones, 85% seen once. The sequenced sample consisted of PBMCs or T cells enriched from blood (not recorded which). These receptors all stem from a woman aged 25 to 45 who had been exposed to COVID-19.

This chain connects TRBV5-6 to TRBJ1-2; the D gene is possibly TRBD1 (5 bases). Germline V gene data show CDR1 as SGHDT and CDR2 as YYEEEE. This CDR3 contains 14 residues. Trimming shortened V by 3 bases and J by 2 bases, and 11 bases separated the two germline ends. CDR3 DNA sequence: TGTGCCAGCAGCTCCCTCGACAGCAACTATGGCTACACCTTC. Protein product: CASSSLDSNYGYTF.

The rearrangement uses TRBV5-1 and TRBJ2-1; 8 bases line up with TRBD1. In germline, CDR1 is SGHRS, CDR2 YFSETQ. V was pared by 4 bases and J by 7 bases, with 4 bases of the junction left unmatched. This CDR3 spans 13 amino acids. This CDR3 is CASSLHRGNEQFF. CDR3 in DNA: TGCGCCAGCAGCCTCCACAGGGGGAATGAGCAGTTCTTC.

This clone has a handful of counts. The V call is TRBV27, the J call TRBJ1-2; 8 bases align to TRBD1. This CDR3 has 12 amino acids. Germline V gene lookup returns CDR1 MNHEY and CDR2 SMNVEV (reference sequence). Trimming at V came to 5 bases and at J to 8 bases, leaving 4 bases not matched to a gene. As DNA, the CDR3 is TGTGCCAGCAGTACCCGGACAGGGGGCTACACCTTC. Translated, it gives CASSTRTGGYTF.

In its sample, this clone was seen a few times. The rearrangement links TRBV28 to TRBJ2-7, with TRBD2 identical over 9 bases. Trimming removed 7 bases from V and 4 bases from J; junction bases left unmatched: 8. There are 14 residues in the CDR3. The germline V gene has CDR1 MDHEN and CDR2 SYDVKM. The CDR3 here is CASNIAGEGYEQYF. The CDR3 DNA reads as TGTGCCAGCAACATAGCGGGAGAAGGATACGAGCAGTACTTC. Filled out from reference TRBV28 and TRBJ2-7, the complete variable domain reads DVKVTQSSRYLVKRTGEKVFLECVQDMDHENMFWYRQDPGLGLRLIYFSYDVKMKEKGDIPEGYSVSREKKERFSLILESASTNQTSMYLCASNIAGEGYEQYFGPGTRLTVT.

J is TRBJ2-6 and V is TRBV7-3, with D hard to call. V gave up 4 bases and J gave up 1 base, with 11 bases separating them. The CDR3 totals 16 residues. Germline CDR1 SGHTA, CDR2 FQGTGA. The CDR3 nucleotides read TGTGCCAGCAGCTCCCGGGTTCAATCTGGGGCCAACGTCCTGACTTTC. Translation gives CASSSRVQSGANVLTF.

This clone was seen repeatedly, ten times or more. This sequence joins TRBV24-1 and TRBJ2-2; 7 nucleotides match TRBD1. This CDR3 spans 16 amino acids. The V gene end was trimmed by 4 bases and the J gene end by 8 bases; junction bases not matched to a gene: 12. Germline values: CDR1 KGHDR, CDR2 SFDVKD. The CDR3 coding sequence is TGTGCCACCAGTGACTACCGGGACAGCGTCGAGGGGGAGCTGTTTTTT. Encoded protein: CATSDYRDSVEGELFF.

V gene TRBV27 combines with J gene TRBJ1-2, with TRBD1 identical over 7 bases. Germline CDR1 is MNHEY and CDR2 is SMNVEV (reference sequence). CDR3 size: 14 residues. The trim removed 6 bases at V and 4 bases at J, leaving 8 bases unmatched. The CDR3 sequence: CASSLQGISYGYTF. In nucleotides, the CDR3 is TGTGCCAGCAGCCTACAGGGGATTAGCTATGGCTACACCTTC.

The chain carries TRBV14 and TRBJ2-5, with TRBD1 as a possible D gene (6 bases). The CDR3 has 14 amino acids. V was pared by 4 bases and J by 2 bases, with 11 bases between. CDR1 and CDR2 (germline): SGHDN, FVKESK. For the CDR3, the DNA is TGTGCCAGCAGCCCCAGGGACACTCAAGAGACCCAGTACTTC. It translates to CASSPRDTQETQYF.

The rearrangement links TRBV7-9 to TRBJ1-1, with D maybe TRBD1 (6 bases). This CDR3 is 14 amino acids long. Looked up from germline, CDR1 is SEHNR and CDR2 is FQNEAQ (reference sequence). Trimming cost V 5 bases and J 3 bases, with 13 bases left between them. CDR3 sequence: CASSVIGGYTEAFF. Here the CDR3 DNA reads TGTGCCAGCAGCGTTATTGGGGGCTACACTGAAGCTTTCTTT.

This rearrangement joins TRBV6-2 or TRBV6-3 to TRBJ1-4, with D maybe TRBD1 (5 bases). Looked up from germline, CDR1 is MNHEY and CDR2 is SVGEGT. This CDR3 spans 11 amino acids. V lost 4 bases, J lost 8 bases, and 5 bases lay in between. CDR3 coding DNA: TGTGCCAGCAGTTGGGGCGAAAAACTGTTTTTT. Protein product: CASSWGEKLFF.

V is TRBV18 and J is TRBJ1-4, with TRBD1 as a possible D gene (5 bases). Deletions cut 3 bases from V and 5 bases from J, with 10 bases between. Germline V gene lookup returns CDR1 KGHSH and CDR2 LQKENI. The CDR3 has 14 amino acids. This chain's CDR3 is CASSPDKGNEKLFF. The CDR3 DNA sequence: TGTGCCAGCTCACCGGACAAAGGAAATGAAAAACTGTTTTTT.

The CDR3 is CASSQVERETQYF. CDR3 in DNA: TGCGCCAGCAGCCAAGTTGAGAGAGAGACCCAGTACTTC. The genes are TRBV4-1 and TRBJ2-5; D not resolved. The length of the CDR3 is 13 residues. The V gene's germline CDR1 is MGHRA and CDR2 YSYEKL. Trimming stripped 1 base from V and 4 bases from J, with 7 bases between.

This clone appeared once. Additional DNA sequences in this sample encode the identical CDR3. The V gene is TRBV28, the J gene TRBJ1-6; no definite D call. This CDR3 spans 14 amino acids. Looked up from germline, CDR1 is MDHEN and CDR2 is SYDVKM. V was cut by 6 bases and J by 7 bases, with 13 bases left in between. CDR3 residues: CASSLGGLNSPLHF. The DNA for the CDR3 is TGTGCCAGCAGCCTGGGAGGCCTCAATTCACCCCTCCACTTT. The full variable domain, rest sourced from reference TRBV28 and TRBJ1-6, is DVKVTQSSRYLVKRTGEKVFLECVQDMDHENMFWYRQDPGLGLRLIYFSYDVKMKEKGDIPEGYSVSREKKERFSLILESASTNQTSMYLCASSLGGLNSPLHFGNGTRLTVT.

The chain combines TRBV7-8 with TRBJ1-3; 8 bases match TRBD1. The CDR3 is 15 residues long. Unmatched junction bases numbered 6, after V lost 1 base and J lost 7 bases. Germline lookup yields CDR1 SGHVS and CDR2 FQNEAQ. The CDR3 DNA reads as TGTGCCAGCAGCTTAGAAGTGACAGGGGAGAACACCATATATTTT. It specifies CASSLEVTGENTIYF.

The chain carries TRBV27 and TRBJ1-6, with D possibly matching TRBD1 (6 bases). Germline V gives CDR1 MNHEY, CDR2 SMNVEV (reference sequence). Trimming cost V 8 bases and J 7 bases, with 15 bases left between them. The CDR3 is made up of 14 amino acids. The CDR3, as DNA: TGTGCCAGCTGTTGGGGGCTCCAAAATTCACCCCTCCACTTT. Encoded protein: CASCWGLQNSPLHF.

The chain uses TRBV27 and TRBJ2-7; TRBD2 might be the D (6 bases). The CDR3 has 15 residues. Germline lookup yields CDR1 MNHEY and CDR2 SMNVEV (reference sequence). V lost 6 bases to trimming and J lost 2 bases, with 17 bases between them. CDR3 coding DNA: TGTGCCAGCAGGTTCGCCGGGAGTGACACCTACGAGCAGTACTTC. Translated: CASRFAGSDTYEQYF.

As to this clone: Other DNA sequences within the sample encode an identical CDR3. V and J are TRBV7-3 and TRBJ1-2, with D possibly TRBD1 on 6 matching bases. Germline CDR1 SGHTA, CDR2 FQGTGA. V was cut by 5 bases and J by 2 bases, with 9 bases left in between. The CDR3 runs 13 residues. The CDR3 region has the DNA TGTGCCAGCAGCCCGCAGGGGAACTATGGCTACACCTTC. Amino acid sequence: CASSPQGNYGYTF.

The J gene is TRBJ2-1, the V gene TRBV28; 9 nucleotides match TRBD2. CDR3 length equals 14 residues. Looked up from germline, CDR1 is MDHEN and CDR2 is SYDVKM. Trimming cost V 7 bases and J 3 bases; bases outside gene matches: 4. CDR3 protein: CASKAGGFYNEQFF. CDR3 DNA sequence: TGTGCCAGCAAGGCGGGAGGGTTCTACAATGAGCAGTTCTTC.

This rearrangement joins TRBV11-1 to TRBJ1-4; 9 bases are a match to TRBD1. The CDR3 loop spans 15 amino acids. Germline loops: CDR1 SGHAT, CDR2 FQDESV (reference sequence). V gave up 5 bases and J gave up 2 bases; unmatched junction bases: 3. The CDR3, as DNA: TGTGCCAGCAGCCGACAGGGGGGCACTAATGAAAAACTGTTTTTT. Residues: CASSRQGGTNEKLFF.

This clone was seen once. V usage is TRBV3-1 (or the pseudogene TRBV3-2) and J usage is TRBJ2-7; the match to TRBD2 covers 8 bases. CDR1 is LGHDT, CDR2 YNNKEL, per germline (reference sequence). Unmatched junction bases numbered 6, after V lost 0 bases and J lost 8 bases. CDR3 length: 14 residues. The CDR3 DNA follows: TGTGCCAGCAGCCAAGATGAGAGCGGGGGAAAGCAGTACTTC. It is translated as CASSQDESGGKQYF.

The chain combines TRBV6-5 with TRBJ2-5; 10 nucleotides align to TRBD2. The ends lost 6 bases at V and 2 bases at J; junction bases unmatched: 6. The CDR3 length is 15 residues. Per germline, CDR1 MNHEY and CDR2 SVGAGI. CDR3 coding DNA: TGTGCCAGCAGCGTACTAGCGGGGTCTCAAGAGACCCAGTACTTC. This codes for CASSVLAGSQETQYF.

This chain links TRBV27 with TRBJ1-3; 7 bases match TRBD1. This CDR3 is built from 16 residues. CDR1 and CDR2 from the germline V gene are MNHEY and SMNVEV (reference sequence). V dropped 4 bases and J dropped 0; count of bases not matched to a gene: 6. The CDR3 here is CASSSRQGSSGNTIYF. CDR3 in DNA: TGTGCCAGCAGTTCCAGACAGGGAAGCTCTGGAAACACCATATATTTT.

Here the CDR3 reads CASSPSEAETQYF. The CDR3 bases are TGTGCCAGCAGCCCTTCGGAAGCGGAGACCCAGTACTTC. The chain couples TRBV6-6 to TRBJ2-5; D remains unclear. The CDR3 totals 13 residues. V gave up 6 bases and J gave up 5 bases, with 13 bases separating them. Germline V lookup: CDR1 MNHNY, CDR2 SVGAGI (reference sequence).

This clone has just a few counts. The chain links TRBV3-1 (or the pseudogene TRBV3-2) to TRBJ1-2; TRBD1 might be the D (6 bases). V was pared by 1 base and J by 4 bases, with 16 bases between. This CDR3 is built from 16 residues. The germline V gene encodes CDR1 LGHDT and CDR2 YNNKEL (reference sequence). The chain's CDR3 is CASSQGPPGVGYGYTF. In nucleotides, the CDR3 is TGTGCCAGCAGCCAAGGGCCCCCAGGGGTAGGCTATGGCTACACCTTC.

This rearrangement joins TRBV28 to TRBJ2-5, with D possibly being TRBD1 (6 bases). The germline V gene has CDR1 MDHEN and CDR2 SYDVKM. CDR3 size: 15 residues. V was clipped by 5 bases and J by 2 bases, with 15 bases between them. CDR3: CASSPILTGQETQYF. The DNA of the CDR3 is TGTGCCAGCAGTCCCATCCTGACAGGACAAGAGACCCAGTACTTC. The variable domain in full, completed from reference TRBV28 and TRBJ2-5, reads DVKVTQSSRYLVKRTGEKVFLECVQDMDHENMFWYRQDPGLGLRLIYFSYDVKMKEKGDIPEGYSVSREKKERFSLILESASTNQTSMYLCASSPILTGQETQYFGPGTRLLVL.

This chain connects TRBV7-3 to TRBJ2-7; a possible D gene is TRBD1 (5 bases). Trimming removed 2 bases from V and 3 bases from J, with 11 bases in between. Germline values: CDR1 SGHTA, CDR2 FQGTGA. The CDR3 runs 14 residues. In DNA form, the CDR3 reads TGTGCCAGCAGCTTATTTCCAGGGAACTACGAGCAGTACTTC. This codes for CASSLFPGNYEQYF.